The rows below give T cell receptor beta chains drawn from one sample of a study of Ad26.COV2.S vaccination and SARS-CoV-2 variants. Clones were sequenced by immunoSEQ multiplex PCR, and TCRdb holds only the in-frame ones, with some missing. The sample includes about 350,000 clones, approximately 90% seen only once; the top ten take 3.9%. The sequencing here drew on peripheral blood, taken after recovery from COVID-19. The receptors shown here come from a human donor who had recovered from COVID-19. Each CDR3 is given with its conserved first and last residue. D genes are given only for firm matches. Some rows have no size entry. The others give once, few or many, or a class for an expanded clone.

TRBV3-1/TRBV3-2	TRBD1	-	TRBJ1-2	CASSQLARGEGYTF	TGTGCCAGCAGCCAACTCGCCAGGGGGGAAGGCTACACCTTC
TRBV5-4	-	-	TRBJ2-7	CASSLEAARPYEQYF	TGTGCCAGCAGCTTGGAGGCGGCGCGCCCCTACGAGCAGTACTTC
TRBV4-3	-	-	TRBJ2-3	CASSRDGGLLDTQYF	TGCGCCAGCAGCCGAGACGGGGGGCTGTTAGATACGCAGTATTTT
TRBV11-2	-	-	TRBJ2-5	CASSLEPRDGANF	TGTGCCAGCAGCTTAGAACCGCGGGACGGAGCTAACTTC
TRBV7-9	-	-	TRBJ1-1	CASSLYTEAFF	TGTGCCAGCAGCTTATACACTGAAGCTTTCTTT
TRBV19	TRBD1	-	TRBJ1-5	CASSGTVNQPQHF	TGTGCCAGTAGTGGGACAGTAAATCAGCCCCAGCATTTT
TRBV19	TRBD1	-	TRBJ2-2	CASSTGTANTGELFF	TGTGCCAGTAGCACCGGGACAGCAAACACCGGGGAGCTGTTTTTT
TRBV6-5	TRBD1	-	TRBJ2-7	CASRYFGTGGFEQYF	TGTGCCAGCAGATATTTCGGGACAGGGGGCTTCGAGCAGTACTTC
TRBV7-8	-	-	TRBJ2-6	CASSLESSGANVLTF	TGTGCCAGCAGCTTAGAGTCTTCTGGGGCCAACGTCCTGACTTTC
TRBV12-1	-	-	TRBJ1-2	CASSCRGHGYGYTF	TGTGCCAGCAGCTGCCGGGGGCACGGCTATGGCTACACCTTC
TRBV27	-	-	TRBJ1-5	CASSLARASNQPQHF	TGTGCCAGCAGCCTTGCCCGGGCCTCCAATCAGCCCCAGCATTTT
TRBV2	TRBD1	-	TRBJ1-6	CASREGQGASYNSPLHF	TGTGCCAGCAGAGAAGGACAGGGGGCATCCTATAATTCACCCCTCCACTTT
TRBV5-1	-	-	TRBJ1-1	CASSPGQKNTEAFF	TGCGCCAGCAGCCCCGGACAGAAGAACACTGAAGCTTTCTTT
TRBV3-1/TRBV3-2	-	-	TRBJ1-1	CASSRQNMNTEAFF	TGTGCCAGCAGCCGTCAAAATATGAACACTGAAGCTTTCTTT
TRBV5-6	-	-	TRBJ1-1	CASSWSTEAFF	TGTGCCAGCAGCTGGTCCACTGAAGCTTTCTTT
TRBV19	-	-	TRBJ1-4	CATRNGAPTNEKLFF	TGTGCCACTCGAAACGGCGCTCCAACTAATGAAAAACTGTTTTTT
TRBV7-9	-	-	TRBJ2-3	CASSLSQGVADTQYF	TGTGCCAGCAGCTTATCACAGGGAGTCGCAGATACGCAGTATTTT
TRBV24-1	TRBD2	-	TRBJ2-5	CATSATRSVPVAGVQETQYF	TGTGCCACCAGTGCCACACGCAGCGTACCAGTAGCGGGGGTCCAAGAGACCCAGTACTTC
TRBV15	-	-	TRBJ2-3	CATSRDRVADTQYF	TGTGCCACCAGCAGAGATAGGGTCGCAGATACGCAGTATTTT
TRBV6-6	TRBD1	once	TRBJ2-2	CASSLRGQGGTGELFF	TGTGCCAGCAGCCTACGAGGACAGGGGGGCACCGGGGAGCTGTTTTTT
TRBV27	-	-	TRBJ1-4	CASSSGNEKLFF	TGTGCCAGCAGTTCAGGGAATGAAAAACTGTTTTTT
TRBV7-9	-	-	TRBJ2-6	CASSLDASGANVLTF	TGTGCCAGCAGCTTAGATGCATCTGGGGCCAACGTCCTGACTTTC
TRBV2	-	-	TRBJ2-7	CASRLGQSYEQYF	TGTGCCAGCAGACTAGGACAGTCCTACGAGCAGTACTTC
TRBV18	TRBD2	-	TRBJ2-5	CASSPPASGSPKTQYF	TGTGCCAGCTCACCACCGGCTAGCGGTAGTCCAAAGACCCAGTACTTC
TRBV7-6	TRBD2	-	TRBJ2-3	CASSLAVAGGQSDTQYF	TGTGCCAGCAGCTTAGCAGTAGCGGGGGGGCAGTCGGATACGCAGTATTTT
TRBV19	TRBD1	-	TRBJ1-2	CASSIPGGTAFYTF	TGTGCCAGTAGTATTCCAGGCGGGACAGCTTTTTACACCTTC
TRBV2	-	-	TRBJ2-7	CASSENQVTYEQYF	TGTGCCAGCAGTGAAAATCAGGTGACCTACGAGCAGTACTTC
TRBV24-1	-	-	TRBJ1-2	CATEGPYGYTF	TGTGCCACCGAGGGACCCTATGGCTACACCTTC
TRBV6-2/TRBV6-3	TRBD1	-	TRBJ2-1	CASSFPGQGSYNEQFF	TGTGCCAGCAGTTTCCCCGGACAGGGCTCCTACAATGAGCAGTTCTTC
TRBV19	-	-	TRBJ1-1	CASSLTRTEISEAFF	TGTGCCAGTAGCCTTACCCGGACTGAAATCTCTGAAGCTTTCTTT
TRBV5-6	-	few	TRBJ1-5	CASSLLPNQPQHF	TGTGCCAGCAGCTTGCTCCCCAATCAGCCCCAGCATTTT
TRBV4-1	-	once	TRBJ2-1	CASSSRRGISYNEQFF	TGCGCCAGCAGCTCCCGTCGGGGGATCTCCTACAATGAGCAGTTCTTC
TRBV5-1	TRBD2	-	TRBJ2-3	CASSLEAGGNTDTQYF	TGCGCCAGCAGCTTGGAAGCGGGGGGCAACACAGATACGCAGTATTTT
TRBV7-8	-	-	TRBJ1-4	CASSLGGRTLREKLFF	TGTGCCAGCAGCTTAGGGGGGCGGACCTTGCGGGAAAAACTGTTTTTT
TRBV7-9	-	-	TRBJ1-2	CASSPNERYGYTF	TGTGCCAGCAGCCCCAATGAGAGATATGGCTACACCTTC
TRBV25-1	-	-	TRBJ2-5	CANQGPSGTQYF	TGTGCCAACCAAGGACCCTCTGGGACCCAGTACTTC
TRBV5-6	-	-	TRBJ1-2	CASSLNGRRYYGYTF	TGTGCCAGCAGCTTAAATGGACGGAGGTACTATGGCTACACCTTC
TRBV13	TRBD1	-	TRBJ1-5	CASSIRQGRGQPQHF	TGTGCCAGCAGCATCCGACAGGGACGGGGGCAGCCCCAGCATTTT
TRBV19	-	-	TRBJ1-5	CASSIGPLQPQHF	TGTGCCAGTAGTATCGGGCCCCTACAGCCCCAGCATTTT
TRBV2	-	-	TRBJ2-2	CASSERRLTGELFF	TGTGCCAGCAGTGAGCGGAGACTCACCGGGGAGCTGTTTTTT
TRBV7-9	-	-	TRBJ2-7	CASQDSPYEQYF	TGTGCCAGCCAGGACTCGCCCTACGAGCAGTACTTC
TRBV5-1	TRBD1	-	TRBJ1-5	CASSLDLTGGGHTNSLQPQHF	TGCGCCAGCAGCTTGGACCTCACAGGGGGGGGTCATACAAATTCATTGCAGCCCCAGCATTTT
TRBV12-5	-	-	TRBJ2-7	CASGLVRGPSYEQYF	TGTGCTAGTGGTTTGGTACGGGGTCCGTCCTACGAGCAGTACTTC
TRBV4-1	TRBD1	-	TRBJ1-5	CASSQETGLNQPQHF	TGCGCCAGCAGCCAAGAGACAGGGCTCAATCAGCCCCAGCATTTT
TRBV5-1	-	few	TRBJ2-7	CASSLGGFDEQYF	TGCGCCAGCAGCTTGGGGGGGTTCGACGAGCAGTACTTC
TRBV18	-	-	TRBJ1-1	CASSQHEGPTEAFF	TGTGCCAGCTCACAACACGAGGGGCCTACTGAAGCTTTCTTT
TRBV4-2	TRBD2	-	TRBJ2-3	CASSQLAGGPDTQYF	TGTGCCAGCAGCCAACTAGCGGGGGGGCCAGATACGCAGTATTTT